These 31 T cell receptor beta chains originate from one sample sequenced in a study of CD8 T cells in Susac syndrome. After extraction with the RNeasy kit, roughly 0.45 to 1 ug of the RNA was reverse transcribed using random hexamers. TCRdb fed the immunoSEQ multiplex PCR reads into MiXCR, producing one record per CDR3 protein. The table lists around 140,000 distinct CDR3 sequences, 65% to 90% of them singletons. The sequencing input was CD8+ T cells from PBMCs. These receptors were collected from a human donor with multiple sclerosis.

The chain has TRBV7-9 and TRBJ1-1; no clear D gene. In germline, CDR1 is SEHNR, CDR2 FQNEAQ (reference sequence). The length of the CDR3 is 13 residues. V was shortened by 5 bases and J by 1 base, with 8 bases between the two germline ends. CDR3: CASSPEPNTEAFF. DNA for the CDR3: TGTGCCAGCAGCCCCGAGCCGAACACTGAAGCTTTCTTT. The whole variable domain, remainder taken from reference TRBV7-9 and TRBJ1-1, is DTGVSQNPRHKITKRGQNVTFRCDPISEHNRLYWYRQTLGQGPEFLTYFQNEAQLEKSRLLSDRFSAERPKGSFSTLEIQRTEQGDSAMYLCASSPEPNTEAFFGQGTRLTVV.

This clonotype was seen a handful of times. This rearrangement joins TRBV6-1 to TRBJ2-1; perhaps TRBD2 as D (5 bases). Germline CDR1 is MNHNS and CDR2 is SASEGT. The CDR3 contains 17 residues. Deletions cut 3 bases from V and 0 bases from J, with 15 bases between. The CDR3 region is CASSDMETGSSYNEQFF. In nucleotides, the CDR3 is TGTGCCAGCAGTGATATGGAGACGGGGAGCTCCTACAATGAGCAGTTCTTC.

The chain recombines TRBV27 with TRBJ2-3, with D possibly TRBD1 on 6 matching bases. CDR3 length: 14 residues. Germline V lookup: CDR1 MNHEY, CDR2 SMNVEV (reference sequence). V was shortened by 5 bases and J by 6 bases, with 15 bases between the two germline ends. The CDR3 sequence: CASSPTGFVDTQYF. In DNA form, the CDR3 reads TGTGCCAGCAGTCCCACAGGGTTTGTTGATACGCAGTATTTT.

This chain uses TRBV29-1 with TRBJ2-1; 11 nucleotides line up with TRBD2. Germline V CDR1 and CDR2: SQVTM, ANQGSEA. The V segment lost 5 bases and the J segment 11 bases; nucleotides outside the gene matches: 8. The CDR3 runs 13 residues. CDR3 loop: CSVFTTSGVKQFF. CDR3 in DNA: TGCAGCGTTTTTACGACTAGCGGGGTAAAGCAGTTCTTC.

The chain has TRBV4-1 and TRBJ1-5; the D is unclear. CDR1 is MGHRA and CDR2 is YSYEKL in the germline V gene. The CDR3 extends over 14 amino acids. Between the trimmed V and J ends, which lost 1 base and 5 bases, there was a span of 9 bases. CDR3 region: CASSQAGSYQPQHF. The CDR3 bases are TGCGCCAGCAGCCAAGCCGGGTCCTATCAGCCCCAGCATTTT.

The rearrangement links TRBV7-9 to TRBJ2-2, with 13 bases aligning to TRBD2. Germline CDR1 SEHNR, CDR2 FQNEAQ (reference sequence). V shed 4 bases and J 0 bases; nucleotides not matched to a gene: 5. The CDR3 is 18 residues long. CDR3 nucleotide sequence: TGTGCCAGCAGCTCGACTGGGACTAGCGGGACGAACACCGGGGAGCTGTTTTTT. It translates to CASSSTGTSGTNTGELFF.

This chain connects TRBV6-5 to TRBJ1-2; D not resolved. Trimming pared 4 bases from V and 8 bases from J, leaving 20 bases between. Germline V gene sequence: CDR1 MNHEY, CDR2 SVGAGI. The CDR3 runs 15 residues. CDR3 loop: CASSFSGFTSGGYTF. In nucleotides, the CDR3 is TGTGCCAGCAGTTTTTCGGGATTTACTTCGGGGGGCTACACCTTC.

V is TRBV14 and J is TRBJ2-1; 9 bases are shared with TRBD1. CDR3 size: 17 residues. CDR1 SGHDN and CDR2 FVKESK come from the germline V gene. J gave up 3 bases and V 3 bases, and 9 bases lay outside the gene matches. This chain's CDR3 is CASSQGTGQGFYNEQFF. The CDR3 coding sequence is TGTGCCAGCAGCCAGGGGACTGGACAGGGGTTCTACAATGAGCAGTTCTTC.

This clonotype turned up a few times. The chain combines TRBV12-3 or TRBV12-4 with TRBJ2-1; 8 nucleotides align to TRBD2. This CDR3 region has 14 residues. V trimming: 5 bases; J trimming: 6 bases; junction bases outside the gene matches: 6. CDR3 amino acids: CASSPGLAPNEQFF. The CDR3 region has the DNA TGTGCCAGCAGTCCTGGACTAGCCCCCAATGAGCAGTTCTTC.

This sequence joins TRBV20-1 and TRBJ2-1; D is possibly TRBD1 (5 bases). V was clipped by 3 bases and J by 5 bases, with 14 bases between them. The CDR3 runs 14 residues. Looked up from germline, CDR1 is DFQATT and CDR2 is SNEGSKA (reference sequence). The CDR3 DNA reads as TGCAGTGCTAGGGACACTGGGCCGGACAATGAGCAGTTCTTC. Its protein product is CSARDTGPDNEQFF.

The chain links TRBV14 to TRBJ1-6; perhaps TRBD1 as D (5 bases). Deletions cut 8 bases from V and 5 bases from J, with 13 bases between. The CDR3 is 14 residues long. Germline V gene data show CDR1 as SGHDN and CDR2 as FVKESK. CDR3 region: CASRGDLHNSPLHF. As DNA, the CDR3 is TGTGCCAGCCGAGGGGACTTGCATAATTCACCCCTCCACTTT.

V gene TRBV12-3 or TRBV12-4 combines with J gene TRBJ1-4; 7 positions agree with TRBD1. The trim removed 5 bases at V and 5 bases at J, leaving 5 bases unmatched. The CDR3 extends over 14 amino acids. The CDR3 nucleotides read TGTGCCAGCAGTCTCGACAGGGCAAATGAAAAACTGTTTTTT. Translated, it gives CASSLDRANEKLFF.

V and J are TRBV25-1 and TRBJ1-1; 7 nucleotides match TRBD1. Trimming at V came to 2 bases and at J to 1 base, leaving 4 bases not matched to a gene. Germline lookup yields CDR1 MGHDK and CDR2 SYGVNS. This CDR3 has 15 residues. CDR3 coding DNA: TGTGCCAGCAGTGAAGGGGCAGGGGGGAACACTGAAGCTTTCTTT. It encodes CASSEGAGGNTEAFF.

This clonotype occurred once. V gene TRBV6-6 combines with J gene TRBJ2-3, with 7 bases aligning to TRBD2. This CDR3 contains 16 residues. Germline-derived CDR1 and CDR2 are MNHNY and SVGAGI (reference sequence). The junction had 8 bases not matched to a gene; V was cut back by 0 bases and J by 5 bases. CDR3 sequence: CASSYSFREVQDTQYF. For the CDR3, the DNA is TGTGCCAGCAGTTACTCGTTCCGGGAGGTCCAAGATACGCAGTATTTT.

This clonotype has just one count. V and J are TRBV28 and TRBJ2-5; 7 positions agree with TRBD2. Germline trimming cut 7 bases from V and 5 bases from J; bases unmatched to any gene: 10. Looked up from germline, CDR1 is MDHEN and CDR2 is SYDVKM. CDR3 length: 14 amino acids. The CDR3: CASNFGGGRETQYF. The CDR3 region has the DNA TGTGCCAGCAACTTTGGCGGGGGTAGGGAGACCCAGTACTTC.

This chain connects TRBV6-4 to TRBJ2-2; 10 bases fit TRBD2. With V trimmed by 0 bases and J by 1 base, 2 bases remained unmatched. The germline V gene has CDR1 MRHNA and CDR2 SNTAGT. This CDR3 has 17 residues. Written as DNA, the CDR3 is TGTGCCAGCAGTGACTCGGGGACTAGCGAGAACACCGGGGAGCTGTTTTTT. Protein: CASSDSGTSENTGELFF.

This chain uses TRBV19 with TRBJ1-5; D remains ambiguous. Trimming cost V 7 bases and J 0 bases, with 10 bases left between them. The CDR3 length is 14 residues. CDR1 is LNHDA and CDR2 is SQIVND in the germline V gene (reference sequence). The CDR3 DNA reads as TGTGCCAGTACTCTCGATCTTAGCAATCAGCCCCAGCATTTT. Translation gives CASTLDLSNQPQHF.

The chain uses TRBV4-2 and TRBJ1-1, with 7 bases that match TRBD1. The germline gives CDR1 LGHNA, CDR2 YNFKEQ. J was trimmed by 4 bases and V by 0 bases; bases with no gene match: 11. The CDR3 totals 17 residues. The CDR3: CASSQDTQQGFITEAFF. The CDR3 DNA follows: TGTGCCAGCAGCCAAGACACCCAACAGGGGTTTATCACTGAAGCTTTCTTT.

The chain links TRBV10-3 to TRBJ1-3, with 8 positions matching TRBD1. The V gene's germline CDR1 is ENHRY and CDR2 SYGVKD. With 0 bases clipped from V and 2 bases from J, the junction kept 9 bases outside the gene matches. The CDR3 loop spans 18 amino acids. Written as DNA, the CDR3 is TGTGCCATCAGTGAGTCCGGGGACAGGCTGCTCCCTGGAAACACCATATATTTT. Protein: CAISESGDRLLPGNTIYF.

The chain has TRBV2 and TRBJ2-2; 10 nucleotides agree with TRBD2. Germline V gene lookup returns CDR1 SNHLY and CDR2 FYNNEI. With V trimmed by 3 bases and J by 7 bases, 5 bases remained unmatched. This CDR3 spans 15 amino acids. CDR3: CASSESGGAGGELFF. As DNA, the CDR3 is TGTGCCAGCAGTGAGAGCGGGGGGGCTGGCGGGGAGCTGTTTTTT.

The chain employs TRBV19 and TRBJ2-7; D is perhaps TRBD1 or TRBD2 (5 bases each). The V gene's germline CDR1 is LNHDA and CDR2 SQIVND (reference sequence). Deletions cut 1 base from V and 0 bases from J, with 10 bases between. There are 15 residues in the CDR3. The CDR3 reads CASSIGQGPSYEQYF. The CDR3 DNA reads TGTGCCAGTAGTATAGGGCAGGGACCCTCCTACGAGCAGTACTTC.

This sequence joins TRBV18 and TRBJ2-7; TRBD2 might be the D (6 bases). The CDR3 totals 15 residues. Germline lookup yields CDR1 KGHSH and CDR2 LQKENI. The CDR3 DNA reads TGTGCAACCCTCTTGGGAGGTAATAGCTCCTACGAGCAGTACGTC. Amino acids: CATLLGGNSSYEQYV.

This clonotype was recorded once. This chain connects TRBV3-1 to TRBJ1-5; TRBD1 matches 7 bases. Unmatched junction bases numbered 4, after V lost 8 bases and J lost 3 bases. CDR1 is LGHDT and CDR2 is YNNKEL in the germline V gene (reference sequence). The CDR3 covers 13 residues. The CDR3 DNA sequence: TGTGCCAGCGGGACAGCCTACAATCAGCCCCAGCATTTT. This sequence encodes CASGTAYNQPQHF.

CDR3 sequence: CASSSKVGNTGGEQFF. DNA for the CDR3: TGCGCCAGCAGCTCGAAGGTGGGGAACACAGGAGGCGAGCAGTTCTTC. The V call is TRBV5-1, the J call TRBJ2-1, with D possibly called TRBD1 or TRBD2 (5 bases each). Germline assignment: CDR1 SGHRS and CDR2 YFSETQ. This CDR3 has 16 amino acids. Between the trimmed V and J ends, which lost 3 bases and 10 bases, there was a span of 23 bases. Drawing the rest from reference TRBV5-1 and TRBJ2-1, the complete variable domain is KAGVTQTPRYLIKTRGQQVTLSCSPISGHRSVSWYQQTPGQGLQFLFEYFSETQRNKGNFPGRFSGRQFSNSRSEMNVSTLELGDSALYLCASSSKVGNTGGEQFFGPGTRLTVL.

This sequence joins TRBV28 and TRBJ2-3; a possible D gene is TRBD2 (6 bases). Germline CDR1 MDHEN, CDR2 SYDVKM. This CDR3 has 16 residues. With 5 bases removed from V and 0 bases from J, the gap between germline ends came to 15 bases. CDR3 sequence reads: CASSLARGPSTDTQYF. The CDR3 region has the DNA TGTGCCAGCAGTCTAGCGAGGGGTCCTAGCACAGATACGCAGTATTTT.

The V and J genes are TRBV4-3 and TRBJ2-4; D is unclear. V was cut by 0 bases and J by 9 bases, with 12 bases left in between. The CDR3 extends over 14 amino acids. Germline CDR1 reads LGHNA; CDR2 reads YSLEER. The CDR3 reads CASSQDRGGSIQYF. CDR3 nucleotides: TGCGCCAGCAGCCAAGATCGTGGCGGTTCCATTCAGTACTTC.

This chain's CDR3 is CASSITWGWNTEAFF. CDR3 DNA: TGTGCCAGTAGTATAACTTGGGGGTGGAACACTGAAGCTTTCTTT. The V and J genes are TRBV19 and TRBJ1-1, with D tentatively TRBD1 (5 bases). The CDR3 totals 15 residues. From germline, CDR1 is LNHDA and CDR2 SQIVND (reference sequence). V was trimmed by 2 bases and J by 1 base, leaving 11 bases between them. The whole variable domain, remainder taken from reference TRBV19 and TRBJ1-1, is DGGITQSPKYLFRKEGQNVTLSCEQNLNHDAMYWYRQDPGQGLRLIYYSQIVNDFQKGDIAEGYSVSREKKESFPLTVTSAQKNPTAFYLCASSITWGWNTEAFFGQGTRLTVV.

The rearrangement joins TRBV7-9 to TRBJ2-5; the D is unclear. The CDR3 totals 12 residues. V shed 7 bases and J shed 7 bases, with 13 bases lying between them. Germline CDR1 SEHNR, CDR2 FQNEAQ (reference sequence). CDR3 nucleotides: TGTGCCAGCAAGGCACTTAAGGCGACCCAGTACTTC. It specifies CASKALKATQYF.

The V gene is TRBV19, the J gene TRBJ1-5; D unresolved. Trimming removed 6 bases at V and 0 bases at J, with 15 bases between. The CDR3 spans 16 residues. Germline-derived CDR1 and CDR2 are LNHDA and SQIVND (reference sequence). CDR3 DNA sequence: TGTGCCAGTAGGACCCCGGGGAGTTATAGCAATCAGCCCCAGCATTTT. It translates to CASRTPGSYSNQPQHF.

This chain links TRBV7-2 with TRBJ2-1; 8 positions match TRBD2. Germline V lookup: CDR1 SGHTA, CDR2 FQGNSA. This CDR3 has 12 residues. The V segment lost 5 bases and the J segment 6 bases; nucleotides outside the gene matches: 0. CDR3 loop: CASSAGGNEQFF. The DNA for the CDR3 is TGTGCCAGCAGCGCGGGGGGCAATGAGCAGTTCTTC.

V usage is TRBV30 and J usage is TRBJ2-1; 8 bases align to TRBD2. Losses at the gene ends were 2 bases for V and 9 bases for J; bases not matched to a gene: 9. Germline V gene data show CDR1 as GTSNPN and CDR2 as SVGIG (reference sequence). This CDR3 has 14 residues. Here the CDR3 reads CAWSTIAGLGEQFF. The DNA of the CDR3 is TGTGCCTGGAGTACCATAGCGGGATTGGGTGAGCAGTTCTTC.